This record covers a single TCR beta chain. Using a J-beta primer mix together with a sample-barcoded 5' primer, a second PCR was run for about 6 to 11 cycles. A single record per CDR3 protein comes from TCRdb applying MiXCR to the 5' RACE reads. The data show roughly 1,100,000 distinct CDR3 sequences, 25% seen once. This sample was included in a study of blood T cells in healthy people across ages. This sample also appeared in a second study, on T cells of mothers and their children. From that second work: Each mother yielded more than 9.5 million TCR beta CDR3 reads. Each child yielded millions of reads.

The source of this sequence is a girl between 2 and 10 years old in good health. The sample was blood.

The CDR3 sequence: CSATPRGDYGYTF. The CDR3 DNA follows: TGCAGTGCTACACCCCGGGGGGACTATGGCTACACCTTC. The chain links TRBV20-1 to TRBJ1-2, with D perhaps TRBD1 (5 bases). Trimming shortened V by 4 bases and J by 3 bases, and 12 bases separated the two germline ends. Germline V gene lookup returns CDR1 DFQATT and CDR2 SNEGSKA (reference sequence). This CDR3 spans 13 amino acids.